Listed below are T cell receptor beta chains from one sample, sequenced in a study of cytomegalovirus exposure and HLA in healthy donors. Sequencing used immunoSEQ multiplex PCR; TCRdb keeps in-frame clones, though not all of them. The profile covers more than 250,000 clones, with around 87% appearing a single time and 1.2% taken by the ten largest. The specimen was PBMCs. The receptors were sampled from a woman in her thirties in good health and CMV-seropositive. CDR3s include the opening cysteine and the closing phenylalanine or tryptophan. The D gene is left open where the match is weak. Expanded clones are given a class, and other clones once, few, many or no size at all.

TGTGCCAGCAGCTTAGACCGGGGCGGCACAGATACGCAGTATTTT	CASSLDRGGTDTQYF	TRBV7-2	.	.	TRBJ2-3
TGCGCCAGCAGCCAAGGGGCCAACTATGAGCAGTTCTTC	CASSQGANYEQFF	TRBV4-3	.	once	TRBJ2-1
TGTGCCAGCAGCGTACGTGCAGAAGATACGCAGTATTTT	CASSVRAEDTQYF	TRBV9	.	.	TRBJ2-3
TGTGCCTGGAGTGTACTGGGACACACCGGGGAGCTGTTTTTT	CAWSVLGHTGELFF	TRBV30	.	.	TRBJ2-2
TGTGCCAGTAGTATTCTAATAACGAGCTCTGGGGCCAACGTCCTGACTTTC	CASSILITSSGANVLTF	TRBV19	.	.	TRBJ2-6
TGTGCCAGCAGCTTACAAGGGGCGGGGAACACCGGGGAGCTGTTTTTT	CASSLQGAGNTGELFF	TRBV11-2	.	.	TRBJ2-2
TGTGCCAGCAGCGTAGGAAGCAATGAGCAGTTCTTC	CASSVGSNEQFF	TRBV9	.	.	TRBJ2-1
TGTGCCAGTAGTATAAGGGGGAACCAGCCCCAGCATTTT	CASSIRGNQPQHF	TRBV19	.	.	TRBJ1-5
TGCAGTGCTATAGGGCCTGAGACCCAGTACTTC	CSAIGPETQYF	TRBV20-1	.	.	TRBJ2-5
TGTGCCAGCAGCTTGGTGCCAGGAACCTACGAGCAGTACTTC	CASSLVPGTYEQYF	TRBV5-6	.	.	TRBJ2-7
TGTGCCAGCAGCTTACAGGGCCGGAAGCAGTACTTC	CASSLQGRKQYF	TRBV11-2	.	.	TRBJ2-7
TGTGCCAGCAGTTACACACCGGGACAGTTAAACGAGCAGTACTTC	CASSYTPGQLNEQYF	TRBV6-5	TRBD1	.	TRBJ2-7
TGTGCCAGCAGATTCCTAGTTTCGAACACCGGGGAGCTGTTTTTT	CASRFLVSNTGELFF	TRBV11-1	.	once	TRBJ2-2